This T cell receptor beta chain was identified during a study of T cell repertoires and HLA-DP antigens. At the level of the study: CD4+ T cells were cocultured with HeLa cells expressing HLA-DP.

As to this clone: Antigen: not known.

This CDR3 comprises 14 residues. The germline V gene has CDR1 SGHRS and CDR2 YFSETQ. V shed 3 bases and J 7 bases; nucleotides not matched to a gene: 7. Generated by immunoSEQ multiplex PCR, the TCRdb table keeps only in-frame clones and is missing some. This table holds around 110,000 clones, around 92% found once. This clonotype originated in a woman aged 18-29 years in good health and CMV-seronegative. The sample comprised CD4+ T cells from PBMCs. J is TRBJ2-3 and V is TRBV5-1, with 8 bases identical to TRBD2. Here the CDR3 reads CASSSGTSSNTQYF. CDR3 sequence (DNA): TGCGCCAGCAGCTCAGGGACTAGTTCAAATACGCAGTATTTT.